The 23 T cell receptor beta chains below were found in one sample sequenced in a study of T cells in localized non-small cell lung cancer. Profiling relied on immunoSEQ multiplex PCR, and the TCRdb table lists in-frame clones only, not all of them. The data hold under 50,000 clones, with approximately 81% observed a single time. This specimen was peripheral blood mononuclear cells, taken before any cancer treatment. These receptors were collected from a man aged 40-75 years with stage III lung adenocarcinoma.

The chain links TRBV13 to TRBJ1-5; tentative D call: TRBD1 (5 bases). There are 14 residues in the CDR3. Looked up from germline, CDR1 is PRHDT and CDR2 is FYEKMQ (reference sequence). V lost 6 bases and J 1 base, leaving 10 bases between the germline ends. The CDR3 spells CASRTWGSNQPQHF. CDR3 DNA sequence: TGTGCCAGCAGGACCTGGGGGAGCAATCAGCCCCAGCATTTT.

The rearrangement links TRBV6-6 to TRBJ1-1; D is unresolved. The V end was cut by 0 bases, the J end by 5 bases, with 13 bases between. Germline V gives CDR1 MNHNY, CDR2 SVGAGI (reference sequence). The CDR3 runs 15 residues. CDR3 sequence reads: CASSYSKQLSTEAFF. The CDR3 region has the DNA TGTGCCAGCAGTTACTCGAAACAGCTAAGTACTGAAGCTTTCTTT.

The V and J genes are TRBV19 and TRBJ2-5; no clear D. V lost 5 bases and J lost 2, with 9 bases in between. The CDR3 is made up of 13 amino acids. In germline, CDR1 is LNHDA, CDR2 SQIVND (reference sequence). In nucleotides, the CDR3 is TGTGCCAGTAGTTCCCACAGTCAAGAGACCCAGTACTTC. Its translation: CASSSHSQETQYF.

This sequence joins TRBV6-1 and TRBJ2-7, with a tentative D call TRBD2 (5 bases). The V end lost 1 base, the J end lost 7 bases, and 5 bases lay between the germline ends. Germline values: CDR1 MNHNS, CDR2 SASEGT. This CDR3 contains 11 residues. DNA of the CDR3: TGTGCCAGCAGTGAAGGGAGGGAGCAGTACTTC. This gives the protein CASSEGREQYF.

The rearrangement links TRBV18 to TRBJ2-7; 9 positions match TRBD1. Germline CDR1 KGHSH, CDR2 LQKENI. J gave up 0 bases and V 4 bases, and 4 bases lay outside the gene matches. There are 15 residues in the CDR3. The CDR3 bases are TGTGCCAGCTCACTCCGGGACAGGGCCTCCTACGAGCAGTACTTC. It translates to CASSLRDRASYEQYF.

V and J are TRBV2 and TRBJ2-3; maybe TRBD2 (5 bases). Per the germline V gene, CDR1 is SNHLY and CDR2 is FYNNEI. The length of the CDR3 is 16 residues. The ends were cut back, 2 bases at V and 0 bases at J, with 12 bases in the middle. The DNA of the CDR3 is TGTGCCAGCAGTGAAAGGACTCCTAGGAGCACAGATACGCAGTATTTT. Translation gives CASSERTPRSTDTQYF.

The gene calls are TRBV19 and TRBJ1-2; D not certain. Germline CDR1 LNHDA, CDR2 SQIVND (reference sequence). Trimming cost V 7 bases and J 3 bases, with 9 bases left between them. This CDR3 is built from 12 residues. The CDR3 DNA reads TGTGCCAGTAACGACGGCTACTATGGCTACACCTTC. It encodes CASNDGYYGYTF. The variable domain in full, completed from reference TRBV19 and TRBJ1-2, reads DGGITQSPKYLFRKEGQNVTLSCEQNLNHDAMYWYRQDPGQGLRLIYYSQIVNDFQKGDIAEGYSVSREKKESFPLTVTSAQKNPTAFYLCASNDGYYGYTFGSGTRLTVV.

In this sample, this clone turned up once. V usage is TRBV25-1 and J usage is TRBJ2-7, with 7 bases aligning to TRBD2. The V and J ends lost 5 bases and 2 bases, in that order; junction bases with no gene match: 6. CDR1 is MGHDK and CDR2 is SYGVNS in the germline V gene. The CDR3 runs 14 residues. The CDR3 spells CASSPASGTYEQYF. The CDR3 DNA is TGTGCCAGCAGTCCGGCTAGCGGCACCTACGAGCAGTACTTC.

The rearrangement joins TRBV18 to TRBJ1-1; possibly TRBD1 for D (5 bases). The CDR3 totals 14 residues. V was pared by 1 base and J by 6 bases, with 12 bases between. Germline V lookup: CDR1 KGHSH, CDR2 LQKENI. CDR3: CASSPRQGIAEAFF. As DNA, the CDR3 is TGTGCCAGCTCACCACGTCAGGGTATCGCTGAAGCTTTCTTT. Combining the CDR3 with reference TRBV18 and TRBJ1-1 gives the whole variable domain NAGVMQNPRHLVRRRGQEARLRCSPMKGHSHVYWYRQLPEEGLKFMVYLQKENIIDESGMPKERFSAEFPKEGPSILRIQQVVRGDSAAYFCASSPRQGIAEAFFGQGTRLTVV.

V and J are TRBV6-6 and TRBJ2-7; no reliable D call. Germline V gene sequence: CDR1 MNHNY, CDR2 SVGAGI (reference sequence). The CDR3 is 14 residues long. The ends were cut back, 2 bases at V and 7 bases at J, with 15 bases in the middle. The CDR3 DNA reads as TGTGCCAGCAGTTACCGGGCAGCTGCAGGAGAGCAGTACTTC. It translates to CASSYRAAAGEQYF.

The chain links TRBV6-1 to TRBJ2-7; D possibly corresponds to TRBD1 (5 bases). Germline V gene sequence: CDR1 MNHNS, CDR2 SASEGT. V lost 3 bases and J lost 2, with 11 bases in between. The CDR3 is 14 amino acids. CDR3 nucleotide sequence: TGTGCCAGCAGTGAGACAGTTATCGCCTACGAGCAGTACTTC. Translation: CASSETVIAYEQYF.

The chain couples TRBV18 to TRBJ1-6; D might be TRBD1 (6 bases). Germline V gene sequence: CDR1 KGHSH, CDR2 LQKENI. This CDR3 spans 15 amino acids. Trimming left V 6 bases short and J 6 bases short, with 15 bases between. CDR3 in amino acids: CASSPQWTANSPLHF. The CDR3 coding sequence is TGTGCCAGCTCGCCTCAATGGACAGCTAATTCACCCCTCCACTTT. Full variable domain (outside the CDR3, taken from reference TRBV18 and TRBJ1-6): NAGVMQNPRHLVRRRGQEARLRCSPMKGHSHVYWYRQLPEEGLKFMVYLQKENIIDESGMPKERFSAEFPKEGPSILRIQQVVRGDSAAYFCASSPQWTANSPLHFGNGTRLTVT.

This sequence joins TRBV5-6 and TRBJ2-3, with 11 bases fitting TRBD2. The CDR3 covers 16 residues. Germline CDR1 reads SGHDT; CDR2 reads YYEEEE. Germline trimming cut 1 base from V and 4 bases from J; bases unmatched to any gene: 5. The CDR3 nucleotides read TGTGCCAGCAGCTTGACTAGCGGGGGACCCCCAGATACGCAGTATTTT. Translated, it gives CASSLTSGGPPDTQYF.

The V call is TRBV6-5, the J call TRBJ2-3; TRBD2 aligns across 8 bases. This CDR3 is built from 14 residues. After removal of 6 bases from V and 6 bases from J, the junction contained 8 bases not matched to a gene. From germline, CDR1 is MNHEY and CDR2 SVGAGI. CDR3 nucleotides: TGTGCCAGCAGGGGCGGGGGGCGAACGGATACGCAGTATTTT. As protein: CASRGGGRTDTQYF.

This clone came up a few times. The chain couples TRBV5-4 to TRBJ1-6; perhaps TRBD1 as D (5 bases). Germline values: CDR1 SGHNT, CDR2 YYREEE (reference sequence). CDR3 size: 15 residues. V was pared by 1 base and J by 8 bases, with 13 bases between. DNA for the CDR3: TGTGCCAGCAGCTTGAGTCAGGGCGGATATTCACCCCTCCACTTT. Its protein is CASSLSQGGYSPLHF.

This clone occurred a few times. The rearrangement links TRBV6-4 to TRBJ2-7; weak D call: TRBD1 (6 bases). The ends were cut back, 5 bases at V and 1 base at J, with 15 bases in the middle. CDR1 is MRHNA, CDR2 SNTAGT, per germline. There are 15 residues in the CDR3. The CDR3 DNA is TGTGCCAGCAGTTATGGGGTAGGGGGATCCTACGAGCAGTACTTC. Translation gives CASSYGVGGSYEQYF.

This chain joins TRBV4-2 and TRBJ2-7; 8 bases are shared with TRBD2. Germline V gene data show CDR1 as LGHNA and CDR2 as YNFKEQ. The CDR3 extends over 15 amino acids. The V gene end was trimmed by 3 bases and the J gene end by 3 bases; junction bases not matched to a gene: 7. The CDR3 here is CASSQYTGTSYEQYF. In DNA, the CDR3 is TGTGCCAGCAGCCAGTACACCGGGACTAGCTACGAGCAGTACTTC.

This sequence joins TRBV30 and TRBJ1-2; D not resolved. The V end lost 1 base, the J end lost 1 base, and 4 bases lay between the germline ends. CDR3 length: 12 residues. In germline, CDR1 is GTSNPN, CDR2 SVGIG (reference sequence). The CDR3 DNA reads TGTGCCTGGAGTGGGGTTAACTATGGCTACACCTTC. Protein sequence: CAWSGVNYGYTF.

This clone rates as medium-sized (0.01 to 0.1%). Here the CDR3 DNA reads TGCGCCAGCAGTACTAGCGGGGGGGCCGAAGAGCAGTACTTC. Translating it yields CASSTSGGAEEQYF. This chain connects TRBV10-1 to TRBJ2-7; 13 bases map to TRBD2. V lost 5 bases to trimming and J lost 7 bases; unmatched junction nucleotides: 5. The V gene's germline CDR1 is WNHNN and CDR2 SYGVQD (reference sequence). The CDR3 length is 14 residues.

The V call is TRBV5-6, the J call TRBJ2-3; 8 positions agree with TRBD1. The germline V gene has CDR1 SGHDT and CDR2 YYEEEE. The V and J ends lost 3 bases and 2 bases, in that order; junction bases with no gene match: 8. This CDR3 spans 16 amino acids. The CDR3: CASSSPDRGHTDTQYF. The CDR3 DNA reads TGTGCCAGCAGCTCTCCAGACAGGGGACACACAGATACGCAGTATTTT.

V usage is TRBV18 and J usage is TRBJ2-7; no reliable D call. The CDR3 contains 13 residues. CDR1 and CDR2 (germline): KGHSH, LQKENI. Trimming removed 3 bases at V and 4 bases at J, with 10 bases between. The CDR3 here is CASSPVRLYEQYF. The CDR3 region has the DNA TGTGCCAGCTCACCGGTGAGGCTTTACGAGCAGTACTTC.

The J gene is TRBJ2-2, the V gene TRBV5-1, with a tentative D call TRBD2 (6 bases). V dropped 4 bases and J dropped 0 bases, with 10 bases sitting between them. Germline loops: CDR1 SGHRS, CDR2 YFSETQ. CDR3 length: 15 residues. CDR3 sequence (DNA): TGCGCCAGCAGCACCCTAGCGTCGAACACCGGGGAGCTGTTTTTT. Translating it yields CASSTLASNTGELFF. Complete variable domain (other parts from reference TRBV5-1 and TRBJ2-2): KAGVTQTPRYLIKTRGQQVTLSCSPISGHRSVSWYQQTPGQGLQFLFEYFSETQRNKGNFPGRFSGRQFSNSRSEMNVSTLELGDSALYLCASSTLASNTGELFFGEGSRLTVL.

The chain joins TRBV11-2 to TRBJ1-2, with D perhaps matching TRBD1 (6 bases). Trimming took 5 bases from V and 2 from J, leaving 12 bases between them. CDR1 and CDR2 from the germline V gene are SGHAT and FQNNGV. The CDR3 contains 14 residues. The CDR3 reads CASSLWGANYGYTF. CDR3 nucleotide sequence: TGTGCCAGCAGCCTGTGGGGGGCAAACTATGGCTACACCTTC.